Listed below are T cell receptor beta chains from one sample, sequenced in a study of T cell changes during pregnancy in multiple sclerosis. TCRdb keeps only in-frame clones here, not all; method: immunoSEQ multiplex PCR. Among over 90,000 clones listed, about nine tenths were seen once. The sample was peripheral blood, taken in the second trimester of pregnancy. The origin of the receptors is a female donor in good health, enrolled as a control in a pregnancy study. CDR3s leave out the opening cysteine and the closing phenylalanine or tryptophan.

TRBV5-4,TRBJ1-3,ASSLGGDSYTGNTIY
TRBV10-2,TRBJ2-5,ASSGGTSGLTQY
TRBV9,TRBJ2-1,ASSVGIRGRKREQF
TRBV7-9,TRBJ1-1,AATRGQNTEAF
TRBV14,TRBJ2-3,ASQRDRTDTQY
TRBV5-4,TRBJ1-2,ASSLGGDYGYT
TRBV27,TRBJ2-7,ASSSPPGGSGYEQY
TRBV2,TRBJ1-2,ASSEALLTGGSGYT
TRBV5-4,TRBJ1-2,ASSSHRGSGGYT
TRBV5-6,TRBJ2-1,ASSLALTLSYNEQF